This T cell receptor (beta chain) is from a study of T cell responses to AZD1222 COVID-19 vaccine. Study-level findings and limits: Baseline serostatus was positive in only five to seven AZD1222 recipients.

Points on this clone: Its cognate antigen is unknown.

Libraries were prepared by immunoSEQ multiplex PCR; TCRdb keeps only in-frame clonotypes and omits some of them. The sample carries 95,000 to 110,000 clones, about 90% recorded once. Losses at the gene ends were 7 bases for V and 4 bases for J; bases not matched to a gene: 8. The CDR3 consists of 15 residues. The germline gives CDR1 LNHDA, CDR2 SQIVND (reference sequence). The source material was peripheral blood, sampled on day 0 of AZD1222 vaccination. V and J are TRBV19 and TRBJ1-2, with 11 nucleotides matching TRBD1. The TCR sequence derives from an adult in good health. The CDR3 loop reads CASNSGTGGGYGYTF. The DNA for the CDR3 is TGTGCCAGTAATTCCGGGACAGGGGGTGGCTATGGCTACACCTTC.